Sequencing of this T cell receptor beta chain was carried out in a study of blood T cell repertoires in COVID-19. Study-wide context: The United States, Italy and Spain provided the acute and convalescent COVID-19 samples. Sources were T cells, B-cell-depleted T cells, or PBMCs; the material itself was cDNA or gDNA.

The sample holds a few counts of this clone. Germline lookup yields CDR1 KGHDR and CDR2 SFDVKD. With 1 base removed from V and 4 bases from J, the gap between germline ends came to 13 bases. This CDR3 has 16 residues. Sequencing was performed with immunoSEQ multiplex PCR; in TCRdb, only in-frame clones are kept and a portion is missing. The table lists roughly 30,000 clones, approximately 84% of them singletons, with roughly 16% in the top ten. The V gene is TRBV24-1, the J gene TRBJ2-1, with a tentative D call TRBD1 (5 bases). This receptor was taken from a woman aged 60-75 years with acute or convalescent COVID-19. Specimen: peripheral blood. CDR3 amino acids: CATSDFGRASYNEQFF. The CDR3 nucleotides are TGTGCCACCAGTGATTTTGGCAGGGCGTCATACAATGAGCAGTTCTTC.